Reported below is one TCR beta chain. The sample is drawn from a study of blood T cell repertoires in COVID-19. For the study at large: From T cells, B-cell-depleted T cells, or PBMCs came the material, which was cDNA or gDNA.

Germline values: CDR1 SGHKS, CDR2 YYEKEE (reference sequence). Deletions cut 2 bases from V and 4 bases from J, with 9 bases between. The CDR3 is 14 amino acids. Those who participated ranged in age from about 18 to 89 years and resided in approximately 23 US areas. Researchers sorted participants into cohorts using their self-reported clinical history. Symptom resolution, clearance, or two negative PCRs marked the recovered donors of Cohort 3. Produced via immunoSEQ multiplex PCR; TCRdb's table is partial and in-frame only. Of a few hundred thousand clones listed, 70% to 90% are singletons. V and J are TRBV5-5 and TRBJ1-4, with D hard to call. The source material was PBMCs or T cells enriched from blood (not recorded which). This TCR derives from a young woman who had recovered from COVID-19. The CDR3 region is CASSLWQDNEKLFF. CDR3 nucleotide sequence: TGTGCCAGCAGCTTATGGCAGGATAATGAAAAACTGTTTTTT.